One and the same sample provided the 8 T cell receptor beta chains below, sequenced in a study of T cell responses to AZD1222 COVID-19 vaccine. Repertoires were generated with immunoSEQ multiplex PCR, while TCRdb's copy carries only in-frame clones and drops some. Seen here are over 65,000 clones, around 80% observed once, and the top ten hold 20% to 25%. Sequenced material: peripheral blood, taken on day 0 of AZD1222 vaccination. The receptors originated from an adult in good health.

The rearrangement links TRBV21-1 to TRBJ2-2; TRBD2 was called by the table and not checked on the DNA. TRBV21-1 constitutes a pseudogene. The CDR3 consists of 16 residues. This CDR3 reads CASSKKVTTDTGELFF. CDR3 nucleotide sequence: TGTGCCAGCAGCAAAAAAGTGACTACCGACACCGGGGAGCTGTTTTTT.

The V call is TRBV6-1, the J call TRBJ1-2; D is unresolved. This CDR3 spans 14 amino acids. Germline CDR1 and CDR2: MNHNS and SASEGT. Trimming pared 3 bases from V and 2 bases from J, leaving 10 bases between. For the CDR3, the DNA is TGTGCCAGCAGTGACGGGATCCTGAACTATGGCTACACCTTC. It codes for CASSDGILNYGYTF.

This chain connects TRBV2 to TRBJ1-2, with 10 bases identical to TRBD1. The V segment lost 1 base and the J segment 7 bases; nucleotides outside the gene matches: 6. Germline CDR1 SNHLY, CDR2 FYNNEI. The CDR3 contains 15 residues. In DNA form, the CDR3 reads TGTGCCAGCAGTGAAGTGGGGACAGGGGTTTTTGGCTACACCTTC. Its translation is CASSEVGTGVFGYTF.

V is TRBV10-3 and J is TRBJ2-7, with D tentatively TRBD2 (5 bases). Germline V gene sequence: CDR1 ENHRY, CDR2 SYGVKD. Trimming stripped 2 bases from V and 0 bases from J, with 17 bases between. This CDR3 spans 17 amino acids. This CDR3 reads CAISEPLGLGSSYEQYF. The CDR3 DNA is TGTGCCATCAGTGAGCCGCTAGGCCTAGGGAGCTCCTACGAGCAGTACTTC.

The chain recombines TRBV7-2 with TRBJ2-2, with 14 bases matching TRBD2. Looked up from germline, CDR1 is SGHTA and CDR2 is FQGNSA. This CDR3 has 17 amino acids. J gave up 6 bases and V 3 bases, and 6 bases lay outside the gene matches. CDR3 protein: CASSFYRLAGGPGELFF. The CDR3 DNA reads TGTGCCAGCAGCTTCTACCGACTAGCGGGAGGGCCCGGGGAGCTGTTTTTT.

The chain has TRBV18 and TRBJ1-5; 9 positions match TRBD1. Germline lookup yields CDR1 KGHSH and CDR2 LQKENI. With V trimmed by 3 bases and J by 5 bases, 2 bases remained unmatched. The CDR3 runs 14 residues. The CDR3 is CASSPGQGHQPQHF. As DNA, the CDR3 is TGTGCCAGCTCACCTGGACAGGGGCATCAGCCCCAGCATTTT.

This clone was picked up a small number of times. CDR3 sequence: CASSLFAGTQDTGELFF. The CDR3, as DNA: TGTGCCAGCAGCTTATTCGCCGGGACACAAGACACCGGGGAGCTGTTTTTT. V is TRBV5-8 and J is TRBJ2-2, with D possibly TRBD1 on 6 matching bases. Germline CDR1 SGHTS, CDR2 YDEGEE. V shed 2 bases and J shed 3 bases, with 17 bases lying between them. The CDR3 totals 17 residues.

V usage is TRBV28 and J usage is TRBJ1-2; possibly TRBD1 for D (5 bases). The CDR3 covers 14 residues. V was cut by 7 bases and J by 2 bases, with 14 bases left in between. Germline assignment: CDR1 MDHEN and CDR2 SYDVKM. The CDR3 protein is CASIGEDTNYGYTF. CDR3 DNA sequence: TGTGCCAGCATCGGTGAGGACACCAACTATGGCTACACCTTC.